A single sample gave rise to the 31 T cell receptor beta chains below, sequenced in a study of early T cells in non-severe SARS-CoV-2 infection. TCRdb called the 5' RACE reads again in MiXCR, with one record for every CDR3 protein. There are 55,000 to 65,000 distinct CDR3 sequences in the sample; roughly a tenth occur only once, and 6.5% lies in the top ten. Sequenced input: whole blood. The receptors here all came from an adult who was a healthcare worker with PCR-confirmed SARS-CoV-2 infection or an uninfected control (not recorded which).

This clonotype was detected only a few times. V gene TRBV6-2 or TRBV6-3 combines with J gene TRBJ1-2; D gene ambiguous. The germline V gene encodes CDR1 MNHEY and CDR2 SVGEGT. Trimming pared 4 bases from V and 6 bases from J, leaving 12 bases between. This CDR3 region has 13 residues. CDR3 loop: CASSLIAANGYTF. CDR3 coding DNA: TGTGCCAGCAGTTTGATCGCAGCTAATGGCTACACCTTC.

This clonotype was counted many times. At one of its ends the junction is not consistent with the germline gene, which may arise from a read error. The chain couples TRBV7-7 to TRBJ1-5; D is perhaps TRBD1 (6 bases). Germline V gene data show CDR1 as SSHAT and CDR2 as FNYEAQ (reference sequence). The CDR3 contains 13 residues. CDR3 loop: CASSLDRSQPQHF. The CDR3 nucleotides are TGTGCTAGCAGCTTAGACAGGAGTCAGCCCCAGCATTTT.

In its sample, this clonotype was seen a few times. The CDR3 loop is CASSYSGEARGEAFF. DNA for the CDR3: TGTGCCAGCAGTTACTCGGGGGAAGCGAGGGGTGAAGCTTTCTTT. The V call is TRBV6-5, the J call TRBJ1-1, with D tentatively TRBD1 (5 bases). Germline lookup yields CDR1 MNHEY and CDR2 SVGAGI. This CDR3 has 15 amino acids. V gave up 0 bases and J gave up 7 bases, with 15 bases separating them.

This clonotype was counted ten times or more. The chain joins TRBV9 to TRBJ2-1; 9 nucleotides align to TRBD2. The CDR3 has 16 amino acids. CDR1 is SGDLS and CDR2 is YYNGEE in the germline V gene. V trimming: 4 bases; J trimming: 4 bases; junction bases outside the gene matches: 9. CDR3 region: CASSLTGTSLYNEQFF. The CDR3 DNA reads TGTGCCAGCAGCCTCACCGGGACTAGCCTATACAATGAGCAGTTCTTC.

This clonotype has at least ten counts. The rearrangement links TRBV7-6 to TRBJ1-2; TRBD1 agrees at 7 bases. This CDR3 has 13 amino acids. Per germline, CDR1 SGHVS and CDR2 FNYEAQ. The trim removed 6 bases at V and 3 bases at J, leaving 4 bases unmatched. Here the CDR3 DNA reads TGTGCCAGCAGTCTAACAGGGGACTATGGCTACACCTTC. It encodes CASSLTGDYGYTF.

Note on this clonotype: Given a much more abundant clone one base away, this may be a read error. J is TRBJ2-3 and V is TRBV18; D is ambiguous. The CDR3 sequence is 13 residues long. In germline, CDR1 is KGHSH, CDR2 LQKENI. CDR3 sequence (DNA): TGTGTCAGCTCACCCTACGTCACAGATACGCAGTATTTT. This gives the protein CVSSPYVTDTQYF.

For this clonotype: One end of the junction does not line up with germline, which may come from a read error. The chain is built from TRBV2 and TRBJ2-7; D unresolved. Germline loops: CDR1 SNHLY, CDR2 FYNNEI. CDR3 length: 11 residues. The CDR3 loop reads CASRTIYEQYF. The CDR3 region has the DNA TGTGCCAGCAGGACCATTTACGAGCAGTATTTC.

This clonotype occurred many times. This chain joins TRBV19 and TRBJ1-4, with TRBD1 identical over 8 bases. With 4 bases clipped from V and 8 bases from J, the junction kept 3 bases outside the gene matches. From germline, CDR1 is LNHDA and CDR2 SQIVND (reference sequence). The CDR3 length is 13 residues. CDR3 in amino acids: CASSSNRGEKLFF. CDR3 DNA sequence: TGTGCCAGTAGTAGCAACAGGGGGGAAAAACTGTTTTTT.

Here the CDR3 DNA reads TGTGCCAGTAGTCCGGACAGGGCCCGCGGGAACTATGGCTACACCTTC. This gives the protein CASSPDRARGNYGYTF. The rearrangement links TRBV19 to TRBJ1-2, with 8 bases fitting TRBD1. CDR3 length: 16 amino acids. The germline V gene encodes CDR1 LNHDA and CDR2 SQIVND (reference sequence). The ends lost 5 bases at V and 2 bases at J; junction bases unmatched: 10.

A few counts support this clonotype. The chain carries TRBV5-4 and TRBJ2-5; the D gene is possibly TRBD2 (7 bases). Germline V CDR1 and CDR2: SGHNT, YYREEE (reference sequence). This CDR3 spans 16 amino acids. V lost 9 bases to trimming and J lost 2 bases, with 23 bases between them. The CDR3 DNA reads as TGTGCCACCTGCCCCTGGGGGGGGCTCGAACAAGAGACCCAGTACTTC. It translates to CATCPWGGLEQETQYF.

The sample holds many counts of this clonotype. The chain recombines TRBV7-6 with TRBJ2-6; a possible D gene is TRBD2 (6 bases). Trimming took 2 bases from V and 0 from J, leaving 17 bases between them. From germline, CDR1 is SGHVS and CDR2 FNYEAQ. There are 19 residues in the CDR3. CDR3 in DNA: TGTGCCAGCAGCTTATATCTTGGGGAGGCCGACTCTGGGGCCAACGTCCTGACTTTC. Its protein is CASSLYLGEADSGANVLTF.

The CDR3 region is CASSQVGTGIHSYNEQFF. DNA for the CDR3: TGCGCCAGCAGCCAAGTTGGGACAGGCATTCACTCCTACAATGAGCAGTTCTTC. The chain is built from TRBV4-3 and TRBJ2-1; 8 nucleotides line up with TRBD1. Germline assignment: CDR1 LGHNA and CDR2 YSLEER. V shed 1 base and J 0 bases; nucleotides not matched to a gene: 8. The CDR3 loop spans 18 amino acids.

This clonotype occurred many times. The gene calls are TRBV29-1 and TRBJ2-1, with a tentative D call TRBD1 (6 bases). Trimming shortened V by 4 bases and J by 5 bases, and 9 bases separated the two germline ends. Germline loops: CDR1 SQVTM, CDR2 ANQGSEA. The CDR3 covers 12 residues. Written as DNA, the CDR3 is TGCAGCGTTGTTGCAGGGGACAATGAGCAGTTCTTC. This gives the protein CSVVAGDNEQFF.

The chain links TRBV20-1 to TRBJ1-1, with 7 bases lining up with TRBD1. Germline CDR1 DFQATT, CDR2 SNEGSKA (reference sequence). The V gene end was trimmed by 5 bases and the J gene end by 3 bases; junction bases not matched to a gene: 3. The CDR3 extends over 12 amino acids. The CDR3 loop is CSARQGDTEAFF. Written as DNA, the CDR3 is TGCAGTGCTCGACAGGGAGACACTGAAGCTTTCTTT.

V and J are TRBV5-1 and TRBJ2-3; weak D call: TRBD2 (6 bases). Germline V CDR1 and CDR2: SGHRS, YFSETQ. This CDR3 has 14 amino acids. Trimming shortened V by 0 bases and J by 4 bases, and 9 bases separated the two germline ends. The CDR3 nucleotides read TGCGCCAGCAGCTTGGCCACGGGGGCAGATACGCAGTATTTT. Translated, it gives CASSLATGADTQYF.

This clonotype was recorded many times. The chain combines TRBV13 with TRBJ1-1; TRBD1 matches at 8 bases. This CDR3 has 14 residues. The V gene end was trimmed by 11 bases and the J gene end by 1 base; junction bases not matched to a gene: 9. From germline, CDR1 is PRHDT and CDR2 FYEKMQ (reference sequence). The CDR3 nucleotides read TGTGCCGGGGGTGACAGGGGACCGAACACTGAAGCTTTCTTT. Translation gives CAGGDRGPNTEAFF.

This clonotype was seen at least ten times. The gene calls are TRBV10-2 and TRBJ2-7; 10 positions match TRBD2. Germline CDR1 is WSHSY and CDR2 is SAAADI. The length of the CDR3 is 14 residues. The J segment lost 1 base and the V segment lost 8 bases, leaving 5 bases of the junction unmatched. The CDR3 nucleotides are TGCGCCAGCCGTCTAGCGGGAGTTTCCTACGAGCAGTACTTC. It encodes CASRLAGVSYEQYF.

On this clonotype itself: This sequence may be a read error, since a much larger clone differs from it by one base. The chain combines TRBV18 with TRBJ2-3; D unresolved. The V end lost 0 bases, the J end lost 11 bases, and 12 bases lay between the germline ends. The CDR3 covers 13 residues. Germline V gives CDR1 KGHSH, CDR2 LQKENI. Here the CDR3 DNA reads TGTGCCAGCTCACCACCAACACTACATATGCAGTATTTT. Its translation: CASSPPTLHMQYF.

This clonotype showed up many times. The gene calls are TRBV11-2 and TRBJ1-1; 8 nucleotides line up with TRBD1. CDR1 and CDR2 (germline): SGHAT, FQNNGV. Germline trimming cut 1 base from V and 4 bases from J; bases unmatched to any gene: 2. The CDR3 is made up of 14 amino acids. CDR3 amino acids: CASSLVQGATEAFF. The CDR3 nucleotides are TGTGCCAGCAGCTTAGTTCAGGGGGCCACTGAAGCTTTCTTT.

About this clonotype itself: This may be a read error: a much more frequent sequence differs by one nucleotide. The chain recombines TRBV7-6 with TRBJ2-3, with TRBD2 matching over 11 bases. This CDR3 spans 17 amino acids. The germline gives CDR1 SGHVS, CDR2 FNYEAQ. The CDR3 region is CARSFKVAGGGTDTQYF. DNA for the CDR3: TGTGCCCGCAGCTTCAAAGTAGCGGGAGGGGGCACAGATACGCAGTATTTT.

This chain connects TRBV20-1 to TRBJ2-7; 8 positions agree with TRBD1. J lost 5 bases, V lost 0 bases, and 9 bases had no gene match. The germline gives CDR1 DFQATT, CDR2 SNEGSKA (reference sequence). The CDR3 has 15 residues. In DNA form, the CDR3 reads TGCAGTGCTAGAGATACTCAGGGGGCGCATGACGAGCAGTACTTC. Its protein is CSARDTQGAHDEQYF.

This clonotype has just a few counts. The genes are TRBV18 and TRBJ2-3, with D hard to call. Germline V CDR1 and CDR2: KGHSH, LQKENI. CDR3 size: 11 residues. V dropped 3 bases and J dropped 6 bases, with 4 bases sitting between them. The CDR3 reads CASSPGDTQYF. The DNA for the CDR3 is TGTGCCAGCTCACCCGGGGATACGCAGTATTTT. Variable domain in full (rest from reference TRBV18 and TRBJ2-3): NAGVMQNPRHLVRRRGQEARLRCSPMKGHSHVYWYRQLPEEGLKFMVYLQKENIIDESGMPKERFSAEFPKEGPSILRIQQVVRGDSAAYFCASSPGDTQYFGPGTRLTVL.

This clonotype has a handful of counts. The V gene is TRBV29-1, the J gene TRBJ1-1, with D perhaps TRBD1 (5 bases). With 5 bases removed from V and 0 bases from J, the gap between germline ends came to 7 bases. The CDR3 contains 12 residues. Germline V CDR1 and CDR2: SQVTM, ANQGSEA. The CDR3 coding sequence is TGCAGCGTTAGGGGCATGAACACTGAAGCTTTCTTT. Its protein is CSVRGMNTEAFF.

Many counts were recorded for this clonotype. The V gene is TRBV11-2, the J gene TRBJ1-1; D perhaps matches TRBD1 (5 bases). This CDR3 contains 14 residues. Germline assignment: CDR1 SGHAT and CDR2 FQNNGV. V lost 4 bases to trimming and J lost 3 bases, with 12 bases between them. The DNA of the CDR3 is TGTGCCAGCAGCTCCACCAGCAGGGACACTGAAGCTTTCTTT. It yields the protein CASSSTSRDTEAFF.

This clonotype was counted a few times. V gene TRBV10-3 combines with J gene TRBJ2-7; D not resolved. CDR3 length: 12 amino acids. CDR1 is ENHRY, CDR2 SYGVKD, per germline. V shed 2 bases and J shed 7 bases, with 9 bases lying between them. The CDR3 region has the DNA TGTGCCATCAGTGAGATGGGAAGGGAGCAGTACTTC. Residues: CAISEMGREQYF.

The chain couples TRBV12-3 or TRBV12-4 to TRBJ2-3, with TRBD2 matching over 12 bases. The CDR3 sequence is 16 residues long. Germline trimming cut 5 bases from V and 2 bases from J; bases unmatched to any gene: 5. CDR3 bases: TGTGCCAGCAGTCTCCGACTAGCGGGAGTCACAGATACGCAGTATTTT. Amino acid sequence: CASSLRLAGVTDTQYF.

V usage is TRBV20-1 and J usage is TRBJ2-7; the D gene could be TRBD1 or TRBD2 (5 bases each). V lost 7 bases and J 2 bases, leaving 12 bases between the germline ends. This CDR3 is built from 12 residues. Germline V gene sequence: CDR1 DFQATT, CDR2 SNEGSKA (reference sequence). The CDR3 spells CSDGTVTYEQYF. The CDR3 nucleotides are TGCAGTGACGGGACGGTGACCTACGAGCAGTACTTC.

This clonotype showed up many times. The rearrangement links TRBV7-3 to TRBJ2-2; D unclear. The CDR3 has 14 amino acids. V shed 2 bases and J shed 4 bases, with 8 bases lying between them. The germline V gene has CDR1 SGHTA and CDR2 FQGTGA. CDR3: CASSLGQITGELFF. DNA for the CDR3: TGTGCCAGCAGCTTAGGGCAGATCACCGGGGAGCTGTTTTTT. The full variable domain, with the rest looked up from reference TRBV7-3 and TRBJ2-2, is GAGVSQTPSNKVTEKGKYVELRCDPISGHTALYWYRQSLGQGPEFLIYFQGTGAADDSGLPNDRFFAVRPEGSVSTLKIQRTERGDSAVYLCASSLGQITGELFFGEGSRLTVL.

This clonotype was counted many times. This chain uses TRBV10-2 with TRBJ2-7; the match to TRBD2 covers 9 bases. This CDR3 is built from 14 residues. V lost 6 bases and J lost 2; bases outside the gene matches: 5. Germline V lookup: CDR1 WSHSY, CDR2 SAAADI. CDR3 protein: CASRRTSDAYEQYF. The CDR3 DNA reads as TGCGCCAGCAGACGGACTAGCGACGCCTACGAGCAGTACTTC.

This clonotype was observed at least ten times. V and J are TRBV7-2 and TRBJ2-2; D unclear. Per germline, CDR1 SGHTA and CDR2 FQGNSA. V was pared by 6 bases and J by 0 bases, with 8 bases between. The CDR3 sequence is 14 residues long. The CDR3 loop is CASRIGTNTGELFF. The DNA of the CDR3 is TGTGCCAGCAGGATCGGCACGAACACCGGGGAGCTGTTTTTT.

With regard to this clonotype: A read error is possible here, since a much larger clone lies one base away. The genes are TRBV7-2 and TRBJ1-1, with 11 positions matching TRBD1. Germline assignment: CDR1 SGHTA and CDR2 FQGNSA. The CDR3 consists of 13 residues. J lost 6 bases, V lost 4 bases, and 1 base had no gene match. CDR3 in amino acids: CASSSDRGPEAFF. The CDR3 bases are TGTGCCAGCAGCTCGGACAGGGGGCCTGAAGCTTTCTTT.